This T cell receptor (beta chain) was retrieved from a study of blood T cell repertoires in COVID-19. Turning to the study itself: Samples representing acute and convalescent COVID-19 were sourced from the United States, Italy and Spain. PBMCs, B-cell-depleted T cells, or T cells were the source of the cDNA or gDNA that made up the material.

Original processing notes: Researchers report that nucleated cell counts were estimated from reference gene primer amplification. Profiling relied on immunoSEQ multiplex PCR, and the TCRdb table lists in-frame clones only, not all of them. V and J calls and clone size are given by that table; D and trimming were obtained from the DNA. This sample carries 250,000 to 400,000 clones, 90% of them seen once, and the ten largest clones take roughly 2.9%. Patients at the Seattle site were enrolled during active infection and followed longitudinally. Trimming pared 1 base from V and 1 base from J, leaving 10 bases between. CDR1 MGHRA and CDR2 YSYEKL come from the germline V gene. The CDR3 is 15 residues long.

The receptor was isolated from a young woman with COVID-19, enrolled during active disease. This chain connects TRBV4-1 to TRBJ2-5, with unresolved D. Material: peripheral blood. DNA for the CDR3: TGCGCCAGCAGCCAAGGTGGCCAGTTCCAAGAGACCCAGTACTTC. It is translated as CASSQGGQFQETQYF.